These T cell receptor beta chains were read from a single sample in a study of T cell repertoires in cytomegalovirus infection. These receptors are not linked to any known antigen. MiXCR was run by TCRdb on the reads, yielding one entry per CDR3 protein. This table holds approximately 300,000 distinct CDR3 sequences, around 25% found once. Sequencing was performed on cultured PBMCs, taken from culture after CMV antigen stimulation. These receptors were collected from a human donor in good health (CMV status not recorded). Some clones in this sample may be carry-over from other donors' samples. Each CDR3 is given with its conserved first and last residue. The D gene is left open where the match is weak. Expanded clones are given a class, and other clones once, few, many or no size at all.

CDR3aa	CDR3nt	abundance	len	v_gene	j_gene	d_gene
CSAERLAGNRELFF	TGCAGCGCAGAAAGACTAGCGGGGAACCGGGAGCTGTTTTTT	few	14	TRBV29-1	TRBJ2-2	TRBD2
CASSPAGLSTDTQYF	TGTGCCAGTAGTCCGGCGGGACTTAGCACAGATACGCAGTATTTT	.	15	TRBV19	TRBJ2-3	.
CASSIIGAGNEQFF	TGTGCCAGTAGTATTATCGGTGCGGGGAATGAGCAGTTCTTC	.	14	TRBV19	TRBJ2-1	.
CASSLFGTGDGYTF	TGTGCCAGCAGCTTATTTGGGACAGGGGATGGCTACACCTTC	.	14	TRBV7-6	TRBJ1-2	TRBD1
CASSPPSDPVAGYTF	TGTGCCAGCTCACCACCGAGCGACCCCGTGGCAGGCTACACCTTC	.	15	TRBV18	TRBJ1-2	.
CASSLDGAPSEQFF	TGTGCCAGCAGCTTGGACGGGGCCCCGAGTGAGCAGTTCTTC	few	14	TRBV5-4	TRBJ2-1	.
CASSFPRDYSRNEQYF	TGTGCCAGCAGTTTCCCTCGGGACTACTCGAGGAACGAGCAGTACTTC	.	16	TRBV6-2/TRBV6-3	TRBJ2-7	TRBD2
CSASGTSGAYEQYF	TGCAGTGCTTCTGGGACTAGTGGTGCCTACGAGCAGTACTTC	once	14	TRBV20-1	TRBJ2-7	TRBD2
CASTLAGGGPDTQYF	TGTGCCAGCACCCTAGCGGGAGGGGGCCCAGATACGCAGTATTTT	.	15	TRBV7-9	TRBJ2-3	TRBD2
CASSLSDRGYNEQFF	TGCGCCAGCAGCTTGTCCGACAGAGGGTACAATGAGCAGTTCTTC	once	15	TRBV5-1	TRBJ2-1	.
CASSRDRVGYNEQFF	TGCGCCAGCAGTCGGGACAGGGTCGGCTACAATGAGCAGTTCTTC	.	15	TRBV5-1	TRBJ2-1	TRBD1
CASTRQGSNYGYTF	TGTGCCAGCACCCGACAGGGATCTAACTATGGCTACACCTTC	few	14	TRBV12-3/TRBV12-4	TRBJ1-2	TRBD1
CASRSQLTGELFF	TGTGCCAGCAGATCTCAGCTCACCGGGGAGCTGTTTTTT	.	13	TRBV6-2/TRBV6-3	TRBJ2-2	.
CASSPSGRAYNEQFF	TGTGCCAGCAGTCCTAGCGGGAGGGCCTACAATGAGCAGTTCTTC	few	15	TRBV12-3/TRBV12-4	TRBJ2-1	TRBD2
CASSPMGLAVPHEQFF	TGTGCCAGCAGCCCGATGGGACTAGCGGTACCCCATGAGCAGTTCTTC	.	16	TRBV28	TRBJ2-1	TRBD2
CASGIDRDRDNYGYTF	TGTGCCAGCGGAATAGACCGGGACAGGGATAACTATGGCTACACCTTC	.	16	TRBV7-2	TRBJ1-2	TRBD1
CASSPTSARGNTGELFF	TGTGCCAGTAGCCCGACTAGCGCAAGGGGCAACACCGGGGAGCTGTTTTTT	.	17	TRBV19	TRBJ2-2	TRBD2
CASSLRPGGYNEQFF	TGTGCCAGCAGCCTTCGACCCGGGGGTTACAATGAGCAGTTCTTC	many	15	TRBV11-2	TRBJ2-1	.
CSAERGREVETQYF	TGCAGTGCGGAGCGGGGGAGGGAGGTAGAGACCCAGTACTTC	.	14	TRBV20-1	TRBJ2-5	TRBD2
CASSWAGQLTDTQYF	TGTGCCAGCAGTTGGGCGGGACAGCTCACAGATACGCAGTATTTT	.	15	TRBV28	TRBJ2-3	.
CASSLSPSGSYNEQFF	TGTGCCAGCAGCTTAAGTCCTAGCGGGTCGTACAATGAGCAGTTCTTC	many	16	TRBV7-6	TRBJ2-1	TRBD2
CASSLFSGGYEQYF	TGTGCCAGCAGTTTATTCTCCGGGGGGTACGAGCAGTACTTC	.	14	TRBV12-3/TRBV12-4	TRBJ2-7	TRBD2
CASSPPRDYEQYF	TGTGCCAGCAGTCCCCCACGGGACTACGAGCAGTACTTC	.	13	TRBV28	TRBJ2-7	.
CASTGSGGGPEQFF	TGTGCCAGTACCGGGTCAGGGGGCGGCCCTGAGCAGTTCTTC	.	14	TRBV2	TRBJ2-1	TRBD1
CASTYSGANVLTF	TGTGCCAGCACCTATTCTGGGGCCAACGTCCTGACTTTC	few	13	TRBV12-3/TRBV12-4	TRBJ2-6	.
CASSQYNRETQYF	TGTGCCAGCAGCCAATATAATAGAGAGACCCAGTACTTC	few	13	TRBV28	TRBJ2-5	.
CASSQDSGGSYNEQFF	TGCGCCAGCAGCCAAGATTCGGGAGGGTCCTACAATGAGCAGTTCTTC	many	16	TRBV4-3	TRBJ2-1	TRBD2
CASSFPGLAGGPSGTQYF	TGTGCCAGCAGTTTTCCTGGCCTAGCGGGAGGGCCCTCGGGGACCCAGTACTTC	.	18	TRBV12-3/TRBV12-4	TRBJ2-5	TRBD2
CATRGGGNTEAFF	TGTGCCACCCGGGGAGGTGGGAACACTGAAGCTTTCTTT	few	13	TRBV28	TRBJ1-1	.
CASGPGTSGRQETQYF	TGTGCTAGTGGACCCGGGACTAGCGGAAGGCAAGAGACCCAGTACTTC	few	16	TRBV12-5	TRBJ2-5	TRBD2
CASSYSLRDVWTQYF	TGTGCCAGCAGTTACTCACTGCGGGATGTATGGACCCAGTACTTC	many	15	TRBV6-5	TRBJ2-5	.
CASSAETGRNTEAFF	TGTGCCAGCAGCGCCGAGACAGGGAGGAACACTGAAGCTTTCTTT	many	15	TRBV7-2	TRBJ1-1	TRBD1
CASSLPGTSGNEQFF	TGTGCCAGCAGCCTTCCCGGGACTAGCGGGAATGAGCAGTTCTTC	many	15	TRBV11-3	TRBJ2-1	TRBD2
CSASLIRTEAFF	TGCAGTGCTAGCTTAATTAGAACTGAAGCTTTCTTT	.	12	TRBV20-1	TRBJ1-1	.
CASRIAGPYNEQFF	TGTGCCAGCAGGATAGCGGGCCCCTACAATGAGCAGTTCTTC	few	14	TRBV28	TRBJ2-1	TRBD2
CSANDYLFEQFF	TGCAGCGCTAACGACTATTTGTTTGAGCAGTTCTTC	.	12	TRBV29-1	TRBJ2-1	.
CASSRGLAFETQYF	TGTGCCAGCAGCCGGGGACTAGCGTTCGAGACCCAGTACTTC	many	14	TRBV7-2	TRBJ2-5	TRBD2
CATSRDASADSYNEQFF	TGTGCCACCAGCAGAGACGCTAGCGCGGACTCCTACAATGAGCAGTTCTTC	.	17	TRBV15	TRBJ2-1	.
CASMGQGTDTQYF	TGTGCCAGCATGGGACAGGGCACAGATACGCAGTATTTT	.	13	TRBV6-8	TRBJ2-3	TRBD1
CASWTVSGANVLTF	TGTGCCAGCTGGACGGTCTCTGGGGCCAACGTCCTGACTTTC	many	14	TRBV6-1	TRBJ2-6	.
CSARPGLAGVGGELFF	TGCAGTGCTAGGCCAGGACTAGCGGGAGTTGGCGGGGAGCTGTTTTTT	.	16	TRBV20-1	TRBJ2-2	TRBD2
CASSTSGTGLVGELFF	TGTGCCAGCAGCACCTCCGGGACAGGGTTGGTCGGGGAGCTGTTTTTT	.	16	TRBV11-1	TRBJ2-2	TRBD1
CASRTTSLDEQYF	TGTGCCAGCAGAACCACCTCTCTGGACGAGCAGTACTTC	few	13	TRBV6-1	TRBJ2-7	.
CASSIVRYPDTQYF	TGTGCCAGTAGTATAGTCCGGTATCCGGATACGCAGTATTTT	.	14	TRBV19	TRBJ2-3	.
CASSQTGTGVKQPQHF	TGTGCCAGCAGTCAGACCGGGACAGGGGTTAAGCAGCCCCAGCATTTT	few	16	TRBV6-2/TRBV6-3	TRBJ1-5	TRBD1
CASSLDRTYTDTQYF	TGTGCCAGCAGCTTGGACAGAACTTACACAGATACGCAGTATTTT	few	15	TRBV7-8	TRBJ2-3	.
CASSLRGNGYTF	TGTGCCAGCAGTTTAAGAGGAAATGGCTACACCTTC	.	12	TRBV27	TRBJ1-2	.
CATSRPGQGTDTQYF	TGTGCCACTAGTCGCCCCGGACAGGGCACAGATACGCAGTATTTT	many	15	TRBV19	TRBJ2-3	TRBD1
CASTPGLASPSSYNEQFF	TGTGCCAGCACCCCGGGACTAGCGTCTCCGAGCTCCTACAATGAGCAGTTCTTC	few	18	TRBV6-1	TRBJ2-1	TRBD2
CASRRLGLAGPRGNEQFF	TGTGCCAGCAGACGACTGGGACTAGCGGGACCCCGTGGGAATGAGCAGTTCTTC	.	18	TRBV6-2/TRBV6-3	TRBJ2-1	TRBD2
CASGTGLAEPYEQYF	TGTGCCAGCGGGACGGGACTAGCGGAGCCCTACGAGCAGTACTTC	few	15	TRBV6-2/TRBV6-3	TRBJ2-7	TRBD2
CASSSAGTSDRADTQYF	TGTGCCAGCAGCTCAGCCGGGACTAGCGATCGGGCAGATACGCAGTATTTT	few	17	TRBV11-2	TRBJ2-3	TRBD2